This T cell receptor beta chain was captured by sequencing in a study of Ad26.COV2.S vaccination and SARS-CoV-2 variants. Turning to the study itself: Recipients of Ad26.COV2.S got it intramuscularly, once or twice 56 days apart.

Overall study results and limits: Non-spike TCR breadth showed similarity between vaccine and placebo recipients.

Noted treatment: 15 to 20 received Ad26.COV2.S at low or high dose, single or two shots; about 5 received placebo; per-sample allocation not given. Sampling was done on day 63 after the first vaccine or placebo injection. Boston hosted the donor, who was an adult aged 18-55 years. Details on this clone: The antigen is unknown.

TCRdb keeps only in-frame clones here, not all; method: immunoSEQ multiplex PCR. The sample shows hundreds of thousands of clones, about 88% of them seen only once. The CDR3 covers 14 residues. After removal of 1 base from V and 7 bases from J, the junction contained 7 bases not matched to a gene. In germline, CDR1 is SGHDN, CDR2 FVKESK. This rearrangement joins TRBV14 to TRBJ2-7; 7 bases agree with TRBD2. The clonotype comes from a person between 18 and 65 years old who received the Ad26.COV2.S COVID-19 vaccine or a placebo. The sequencing here drew on peripheral blood, taken in a trial of Ad26.COV2.S vaccine versus placebo. CDR3 in amino acids: CASSQVRLAGEQYF. DNA for the CDR3: TGTGCCAGCAGCCAAGTCAGACTAGCTGGGGAGCAGTACTTC.